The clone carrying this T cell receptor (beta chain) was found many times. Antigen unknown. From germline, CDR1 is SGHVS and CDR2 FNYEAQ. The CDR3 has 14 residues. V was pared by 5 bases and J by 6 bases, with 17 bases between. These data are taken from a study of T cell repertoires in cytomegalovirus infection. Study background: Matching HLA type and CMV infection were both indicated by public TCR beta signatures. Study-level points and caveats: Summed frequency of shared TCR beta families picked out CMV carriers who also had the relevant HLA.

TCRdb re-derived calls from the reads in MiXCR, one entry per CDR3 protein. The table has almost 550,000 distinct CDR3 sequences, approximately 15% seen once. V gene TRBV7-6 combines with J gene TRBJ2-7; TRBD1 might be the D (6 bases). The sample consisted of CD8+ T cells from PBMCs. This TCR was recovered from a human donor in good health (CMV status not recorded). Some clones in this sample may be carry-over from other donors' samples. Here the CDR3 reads CASSPRAQGREQYF. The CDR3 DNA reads TGTGCCAGCAGCCCCCGCGCGCAGGGGCGCGAGCAGTACTTC.